These 18 T cell receptor beta chains originate from one sample sequenced in a study of blood T cells in healthy people across ages. A second about 7 to 12 cycle PCR used barcoded and J-beta primers. TCRdb redid the calling of the 5' RACE reads with MiXCR, one entry per CDR3 protein. There are approximately 940,000 distinct CDR3 sequences in the sample; roughly 52% occur only once, and around an eighth lies in the top ten. Sequencing input: blood. Source of these receptors: a man aged 30 to 39 in good health.

The J gene is TRBJ1-2, the V gene TRBV20-1, with 9 bases matching TRBD1. Per germline, CDR1 DFQATT and CDR2 SNEGSKA (reference sequence). CDR3 length: 17 residues. V was pared by 5 bases and J by 3 bases, with 16 bases of the junction left unmatched. In nucleotides, the CDR3 is TGCAGTGCTCCCTCCCGGGACAGGGTAGTTTCACACTATGGCTACACCTTC. This encodes CSAPSRDRVVSHYGYTF.

There are a few counts of this clonotype. V is TRBV7-2 and J is TRBJ2-1; 7 nucleotides line up with TRBD2. Germline loops: CDR1 SGHTA, CDR2 FQGNSA. This CDR3 is 15 amino acids long. V trimming: 7 bases; J trimming: 0 bases; junction bases outside the gene matches: 6. In DNA form, the CDR3 reads TGTGCCAGCACCGCTCTAGCGGACTCCTACAATGAGCAGTTCTTC. It specifies CASTALADSYNEQFF.

This clonotype has only a few counts. The chain carries TRBV14 and TRBJ2-1, with a possible D match to TRBD1 (6 bases). Trimming removed 3 bases at V and 7 bases at J, with 13 bases between. CDR3 length equals 14 residues. Germline V lookup: CDR1 SGHDN, CDR2 FVKESK. Here the CDR3 DNA reads TGTGCCAGCAGCCAGTATACAGGGACGAATGAGCAGTTCTTC. It translates to CASSQYTGTNEQFF.

The chain links TRBV2 to TRBJ2-1; TRBD2 aligns across 11 bases. J gave up 8 bases and V 4 bases, and 7 bases lay outside the gene matches. The CDR3 totals 15 residues. Germline V gene data show CDR1 as SNHLY and CDR2 as FYNNEI. CDR3: CASSVVSGGVDEQFF. CDR3 nucleotides: TGTGCCAGCAGTGTAGTTAGCGGGGGGGTTGATGAGCAGTTCTTC.

This clonotype came up a few times. The chain links TRBV28 to TRBJ1-6; TRBD1 is a possible D gene (5 bases). Trimming cost V 5 bases and J 7 bases, with 15 bases left between them. Germline-derived CDR1 and CDR2 are MDHEN and SYDVKM. The CDR3 extends over 15 amino acids. CDR3 loop: CASSEGPGVNSPLHF. The DNA for the CDR3 is TGTGCCAGCAGTGAGGGCCCGGGGGTAAATTCACCCCTCCACTTT.

CDR3 coding DNA: TGTGCCAGCAGTTTTACAGGGTCCCGGGGAGATACGCAGTATTTT. Its protein product is CASSFTGSRGDTQYF. This chain uses TRBV27 with TRBJ2-3; weak D call: TRBD1 (6 bases). In germline, CDR1 is MNHEY, CDR2 SMNVEV (reference sequence). The CDR3 has 15 amino acids. The ends were cut back, 3 bases at V and 5 bases at J, with 15 bases in the middle.

The V call is TRBV29-1, the J call TRBJ2-7, with D unclear. The J call may be wrong; the DNA end is better matched by TRBJ2-5. The CDR3 has 13 amino acids. Germline V gene data show CDR1 as SQVTM and CDR2 as ANQGSEA. CDR3 sequence reads: CSVGRANQETQYF. In nucleotides, the CDR3 is TGCAGCGTTGGTAGAGCTAACCAAGAGACCCAGTACTTC.

The sample holds a few counts of this clonotype. The chain links TRBV10-3 to TRBJ2-5; no firm D call. V lost 2 bases and J lost 5, with 9 bases in between. Germline V gene data show CDR1 as ENHRY and CDR2 as SYGVKD. The CDR3 loop spans 13 amino acids. The CDR3 DNA is TGTGCCATCAGTGAGGCCGGGTACGAGACCCAGTACTTC. This translates into CAISEAGYETQYF.

This clonotype was counted a single time. The junction and the germline gene differ at one end; a read error may be behind it. The chain uses TRBV2 and TRBJ2-3; TRBD2 is a possible D gene (5 bases). The CDR3 is made up of 13 amino acids. Germline values: CDR1 SNHLY, CDR2 FYNNEI. The CDR3 coding sequence is TGTACCAGCACGGCGGGCCCCGGGGATACGCAGTATTTT. Its protein is CTSTAGPGDTQYF.

This sequence joins TRBV25-1 and TRBJ2-5; no clear D. The germline V and J ends were trimmed by 4 bases and 2 bases, with 5 bases remaining between them. CDR3 length equals 12 residues. In germline, CDR1 is MGHDK, CDR2 SYGVNS. CDR3 sequence reads: CASSAAQETQYF. DNA for the CDR3: TGTGCCAGCAGTGCCGCGCAAGAGACCCAGTACTTC.

Regarding this clonotype: With a much larger clone just one base away, this may be a read error. The rearrangement uses TRBV7-2 and TRBJ2-5; unclear D gene. V was clipped by 4 bases and J by 0 bases, with 12 bases between them. The germline V gene has CDR1 SGHTA and CDR2 FQGNSA. This CDR3 spans 15 amino acids. The CDR3 protein is CASSSSDRYQETQYF. CDR3 sequence (DNA): TGTGCCAGCAGCTCTTCTGATCGTTACCAAGAGACCCAGTACTTC.

The chain employs TRBV11-2 and TRBJ2-1; no clear D. Germline V gives CDR1 SGHAT, CDR2 FQNNGV. The germline V and J ends were trimmed by 4 bases and 9 bases, with 16 bases remaining between them. This CDR3 is built from 14 residues. For the CDR3, the DNA is TGTGCCAGCAGCTCACACTTGAGTCAGACTGAGCAGTTCTTC. It specifies CASSSHLSQTEQFF.

This chain connects TRBV6-5 to TRBJ2-7, with D perhaps TRBD1 (5 bases). Trimming stripped 2 bases from V and 1 base from J, with 12 bases between. Germline V gives CDR1 MNHEY, CDR2 SVGAGI. The CDR3 has 15 amino acids. The CDR3 is CASSYQGIRSYEQYF. The CDR3 nucleotides read TGTGCCAGCAGTTACCAGGGAATAAGGTCCTACGAGCAGTACTTC.

This clonotype appeared a few times. V and J are TRBV28 and TRBJ1-1; D is possibly TRBD1 (5 bases). Trimming removed 0 bases at V and 0 bases at J, with 11 bases between. This CDR3 has 16 residues. Germline V gene data show CDR1 as MDHEN and CDR2 as SYDVKM. CDR3 bases: TGTGCCAGCAGTTTATGGCGGGGCAGCATGAACACTGAAGCTTTCTTT. It codes for CASSLWRGSMNTEAFF.

This chain links TRBV12-3 or TRBV12-4 with TRBJ2-5; 7 bases agree with TRBD2. The CDR3 runs 13 residues. The J segment lost 5 bases and the V segment lost 5 bases, leaving 5 bases of the junction unmatched. CDR3 coding DNA: TGTGCCAGCAGTGGGCTAGCGGTTGAGACCCAGTACTTC. This encodes CASSGLAVETQYF.

V gene TRBV5-1 combines with J gene TRBJ1-1; possible D gene TRBD1, 6 bases. The CDR3 covers 16 residues. Trimming left V 0 bases short and J 4 bases short, with 16 bases between. CDR1 SGHRS and CDR2 YFSETQ come from the germline V gene. The DNA of the CDR3 is TGCGCCAGCAGCTTGGAAGGGGGAATGGCGGGCACTGAAGCTTTCTTT. This translates into CASSLEGGMAGTEAFF.

This chain connects TRBV4-2 to TRBJ2-1; D is perhaps TRBD1 (6 bases). The germline V gene has CDR1 LGHNA and CDR2 YNFKEQ. V was clipped by 4 bases and J by 7 bases, with 17 bases between them. This CDR3 is 15 amino acids long. The CDR3 DNA reads TGTGCCAGCAGCCTCAAAGGGGGTCAACGGAATGAGCAGTTCTTC. This translates into CASSLKGGQRNEQFF.

There are a few counts of this clonotype. The chain employs TRBV6-2 or TRBV6-3 and TRBJ2-7; D might be TRBD2 (6 bases). V dropped 0 bases and J dropped 2 bases, with 11 bases sitting between them. CDR1 and CDR2 from the germline V gene are MNHEY and SVGEGT. The CDR3 covers 15 residues. DNA for the CDR3: TGTGCCAGCAGTTACTCGCTAGCGAATCCCTACGAGCAGTACTTC. This gives the protein CASSYSLANPYEQYF.